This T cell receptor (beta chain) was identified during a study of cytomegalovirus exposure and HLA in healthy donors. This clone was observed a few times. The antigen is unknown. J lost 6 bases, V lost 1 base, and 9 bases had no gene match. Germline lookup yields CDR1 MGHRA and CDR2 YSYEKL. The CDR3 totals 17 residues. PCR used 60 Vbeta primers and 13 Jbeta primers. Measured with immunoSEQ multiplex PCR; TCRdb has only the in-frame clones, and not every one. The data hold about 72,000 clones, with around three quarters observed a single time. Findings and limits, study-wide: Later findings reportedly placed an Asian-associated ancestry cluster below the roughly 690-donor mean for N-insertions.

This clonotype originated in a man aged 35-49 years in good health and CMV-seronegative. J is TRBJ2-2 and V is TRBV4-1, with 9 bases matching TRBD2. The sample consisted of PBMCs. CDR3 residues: CASSQVGGGVGSGELFF. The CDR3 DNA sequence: TGCGCCAGCAGCCAAGTCGGCGGGGGGGTCGGTTCCGGGGAGCTGTTTTTT.